Sequencing of this TCR beta chain was carried out in a study of PD-1 blockade in classical Hodgkin lymphoma. Study-level findings and limits: Reported baseline diversity: healthy donors highest, relapsed/refractory patients lowest. Compared with baseline, CD4+ but not CD8+ TCR diversity had risen significantly by C4D1. Still unresolved is the cause of the repertoire differences, which may be disease activity or prior therapy.

The J segment lost 7 bases and the V segment lost 1 base, leaving 5 bases of the junction unmatched. The CDR3 length is 15 residues. Germline V gene sequence: CDR1 LNHDA, CDR2 SQIVND (reference sequence). Worth noting for this clone: Its antigen is unknown.

The data were produced by immunoSEQ multiplex PCR, yet TCRdb's version contains in-frame clones alone and is incomplete. The table lists about 93,000 clones, around four fifths of them singletons, with about 9.4% in the top ten. Time point given: cycle 4 day 1 (C4D1), after 5 to 7 weeks of nivolumab. Autologous stem cell transplantation was followed by relapse in every patient, and brentuximab vedotin exposure varied. The sample consisted of peripheral blood mononuclear cells (PBMCs), taken before the fourth cycle of nivolumab. This receptor was taken from a human donor with classical Hodgkin lymphoma. V is TRBV19 and J is TRBJ2-1; TRBD2 aligns across 9 bases. The CDR3: CASSIVSGSGNEQFF. DNA of the CDR3: TGTGCCAGTAGTATAGTTAGCGGGAGTGGTAATGAGCAGTTCTTC. Full variable domain (remainder filled in from reference TRBV19 and TRBJ2-1): DGGITQSPKYLFRKEGQNVTLSCEQNLNHDAMYWYRQDPGQGLRLIYYSQIVNDFQKGDIAEGYSVSREKKESFPLTVTSAQKNPTAFYLCASSIVSGSGNEQFFGPGTRLTVL.